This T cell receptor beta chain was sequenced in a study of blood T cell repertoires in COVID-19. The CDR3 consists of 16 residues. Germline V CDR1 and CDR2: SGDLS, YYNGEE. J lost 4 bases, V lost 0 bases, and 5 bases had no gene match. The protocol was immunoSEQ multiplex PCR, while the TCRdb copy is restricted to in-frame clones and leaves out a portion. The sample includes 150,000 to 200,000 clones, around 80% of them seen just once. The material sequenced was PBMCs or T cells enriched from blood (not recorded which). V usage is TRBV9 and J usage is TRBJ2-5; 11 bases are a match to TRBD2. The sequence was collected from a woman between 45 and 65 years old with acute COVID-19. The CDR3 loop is CASSVALAGGVETQYF. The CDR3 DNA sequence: TGTGCCAGCAGCGTAGCTCTAGCGGGGGGAGTAGAGACCCAGTACTTC.